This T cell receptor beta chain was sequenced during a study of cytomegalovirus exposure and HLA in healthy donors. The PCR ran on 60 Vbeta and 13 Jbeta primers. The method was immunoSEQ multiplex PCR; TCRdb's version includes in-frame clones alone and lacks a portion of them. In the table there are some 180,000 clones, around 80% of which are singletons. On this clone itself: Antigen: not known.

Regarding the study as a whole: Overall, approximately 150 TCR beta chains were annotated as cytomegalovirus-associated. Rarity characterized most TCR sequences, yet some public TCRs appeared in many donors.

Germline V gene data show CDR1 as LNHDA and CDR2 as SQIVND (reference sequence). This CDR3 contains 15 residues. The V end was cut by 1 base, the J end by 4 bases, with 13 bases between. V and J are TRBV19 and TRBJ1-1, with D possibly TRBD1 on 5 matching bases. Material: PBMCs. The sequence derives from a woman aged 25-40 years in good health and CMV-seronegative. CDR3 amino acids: CASSIVGGRGTEAFF. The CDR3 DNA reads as TGTGCCAGTAGTATAGTGGGGGGTCGTGGCACTGAAGCTTTCTTT.